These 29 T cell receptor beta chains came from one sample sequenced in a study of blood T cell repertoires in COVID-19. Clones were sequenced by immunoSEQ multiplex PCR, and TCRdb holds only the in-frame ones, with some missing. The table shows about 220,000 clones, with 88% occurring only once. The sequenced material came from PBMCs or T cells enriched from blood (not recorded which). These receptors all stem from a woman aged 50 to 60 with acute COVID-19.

Here the CDR3 reads CASSRDRGRSRNTEAFF. CDR3 bases: TGTGCCAGCAGTCGGGACAGGGGGCGTTCGAGGAACACTGAAGCTTTCTTT. V gene TRBV6-2 or TRBV6-3 combines with J gene TRBJ1-1; 12 bases are a match to TRBD1. V shed 5 bases, J shed 1 base, and the junction held 8 bases outside the gene matches. Germline CDR1 is MNHEY and CDR2 is SVGEGT. This CDR3 contains 17 residues.

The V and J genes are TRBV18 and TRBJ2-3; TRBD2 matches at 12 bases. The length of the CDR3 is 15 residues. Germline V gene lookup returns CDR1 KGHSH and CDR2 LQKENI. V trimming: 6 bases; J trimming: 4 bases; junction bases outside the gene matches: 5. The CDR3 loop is CASSQLAGGPDTQYF. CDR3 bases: TGTGCCAGCTCTCAACTAGCGGGAGGCCCAGATACGCAGTATTTT. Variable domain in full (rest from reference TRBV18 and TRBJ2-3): NAGVMQNPRHLVRRRGQEARLRCSPMKGHSHVYWYRQLPEEGLKFMVYLQKENIIDESGMPKERFSAEFPKEGPSILRIQQVVRGDSAAYFCASSQLAGGPDTQYFGPGTRLTVL.

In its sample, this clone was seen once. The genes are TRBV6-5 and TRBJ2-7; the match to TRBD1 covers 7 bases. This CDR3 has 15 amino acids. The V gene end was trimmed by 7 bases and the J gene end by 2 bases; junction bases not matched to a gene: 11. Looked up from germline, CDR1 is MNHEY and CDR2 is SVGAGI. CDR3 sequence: CASTRGWDGTYEQYF. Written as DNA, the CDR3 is TGTGCCAGCACCAGGGGGTGGGACGGCACCTACGAGCAGTACTTC.

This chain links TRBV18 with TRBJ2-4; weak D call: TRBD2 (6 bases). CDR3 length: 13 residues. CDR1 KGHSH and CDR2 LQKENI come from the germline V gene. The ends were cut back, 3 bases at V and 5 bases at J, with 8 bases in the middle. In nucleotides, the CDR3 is TGTGCCAGCTCACCCGCGGGACAAAACATTCAGTACTTC. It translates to CASSPAGQNIQYF. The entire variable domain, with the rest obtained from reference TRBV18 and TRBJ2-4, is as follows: NAGVMQNPRHLVRRRGQEARLRCSPMKGHSHVYWYRQLPEEGLKFMVYLQKENIIDESGMPKERFSAEFPKEGPSILRIQQVVRGDSAAYFCASSPAGQNIQYFGAGTRLSVL.

CDR3 DNA sequence: TGCGCCAGCAGCCAGTTACGGCAGGGTGACACCGGGGAGCTGTTTTTT. Its protein product is CASSQLRQGDTGELFF. This chain connects TRBV4-3 to TRBJ2-2; D possibly corresponds to TRBD1 (5 bases). Per the germline V gene, CDR1 is LGHNA and CDR2 is YSLEER. This CDR3 has 16 residues. The V and J ends lost 3 bases and 3 bases respectively, with 14 bases between them.

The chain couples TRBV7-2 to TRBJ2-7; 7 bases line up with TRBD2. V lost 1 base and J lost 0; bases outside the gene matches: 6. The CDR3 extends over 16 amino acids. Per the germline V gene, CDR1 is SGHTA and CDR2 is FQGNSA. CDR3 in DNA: TGTGCCAGCAGCTTAGTTGGGTCGGGAGGCTCCTACGAGCAGTACTTC. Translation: CASSLVGSGGSYEQYF.

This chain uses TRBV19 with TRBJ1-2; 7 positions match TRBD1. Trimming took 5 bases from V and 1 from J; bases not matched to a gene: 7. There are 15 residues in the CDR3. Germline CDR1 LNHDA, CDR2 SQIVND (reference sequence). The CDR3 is CASSGSRQGNYGYTF. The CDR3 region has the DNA TGTGCCAGTAGTGGATCCCGACAGGGTAACTATGGCTACACCTTC.

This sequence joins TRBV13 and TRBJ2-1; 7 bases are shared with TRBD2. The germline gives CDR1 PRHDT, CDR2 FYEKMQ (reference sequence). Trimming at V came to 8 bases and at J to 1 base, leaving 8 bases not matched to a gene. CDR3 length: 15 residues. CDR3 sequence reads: CASGPSGKSYNEQFF. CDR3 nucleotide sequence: TGTGCCAGCGGTCCCAGCGGGAAGTCCTACAATGAGCAGTTCTTC.

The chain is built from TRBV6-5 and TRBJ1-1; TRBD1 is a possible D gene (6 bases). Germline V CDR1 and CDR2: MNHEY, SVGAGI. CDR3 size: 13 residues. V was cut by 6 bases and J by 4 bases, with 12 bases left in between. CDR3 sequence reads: CASSRTGSTEAFF. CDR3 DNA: TGTGCCAGCAGCAGAACAGGGAGCACTGAAGCTTTCTTT.

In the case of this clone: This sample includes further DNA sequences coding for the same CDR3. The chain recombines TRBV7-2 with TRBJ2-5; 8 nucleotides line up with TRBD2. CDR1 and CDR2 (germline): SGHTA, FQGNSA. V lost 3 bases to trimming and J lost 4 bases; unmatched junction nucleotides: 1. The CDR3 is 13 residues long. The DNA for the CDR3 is TGTGCCAGCAGCTTCACTAGCGGAGAGACCCAGTACTTC. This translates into CASSFTSGETQYF.

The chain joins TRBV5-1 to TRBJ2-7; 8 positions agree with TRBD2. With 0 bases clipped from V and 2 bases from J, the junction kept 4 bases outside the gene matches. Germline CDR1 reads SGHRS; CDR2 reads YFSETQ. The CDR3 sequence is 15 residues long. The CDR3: CASSLVSGATYEQYF. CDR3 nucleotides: TGCGCCAGCAGCTTGGTTAGCGGGGCCACCTACGAGCAGTACTTC.

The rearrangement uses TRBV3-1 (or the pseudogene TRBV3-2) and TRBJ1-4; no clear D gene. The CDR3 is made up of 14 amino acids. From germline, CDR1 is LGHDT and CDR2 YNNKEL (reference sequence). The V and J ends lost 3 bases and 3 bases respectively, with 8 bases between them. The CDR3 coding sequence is TGTGCCAGCAGCCATCTGAGTGCTAATGAAAAACTGTTTTTT. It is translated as CASSHLSANEKLFF.

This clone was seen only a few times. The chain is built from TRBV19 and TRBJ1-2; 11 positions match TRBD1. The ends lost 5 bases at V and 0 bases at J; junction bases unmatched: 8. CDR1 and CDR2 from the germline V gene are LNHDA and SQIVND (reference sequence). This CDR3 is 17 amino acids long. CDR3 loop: CASSEGQGAPSNYGYTF. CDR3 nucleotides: TGTGCCAGTAGTGAAGGACAGGGGGCTCCCTCTAACTATGGCTACACCTTC.

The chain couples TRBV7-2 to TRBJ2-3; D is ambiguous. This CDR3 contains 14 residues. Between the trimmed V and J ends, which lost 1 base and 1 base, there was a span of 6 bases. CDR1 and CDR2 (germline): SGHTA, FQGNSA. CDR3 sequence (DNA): TGTGCCAGCAGCTTAGTCGAGGGCACAGATACGCAGTATTTT. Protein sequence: CASSLVEGTDTQYF.

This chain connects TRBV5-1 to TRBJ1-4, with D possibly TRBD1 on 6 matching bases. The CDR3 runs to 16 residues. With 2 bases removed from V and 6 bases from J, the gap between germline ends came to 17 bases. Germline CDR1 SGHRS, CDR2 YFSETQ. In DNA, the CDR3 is TGCGCCAGCAGCTTCACAGGGTTCGTTGGAGATGAAAAACTGTTTTTT. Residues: CASSFTGFVGDEKLFF.

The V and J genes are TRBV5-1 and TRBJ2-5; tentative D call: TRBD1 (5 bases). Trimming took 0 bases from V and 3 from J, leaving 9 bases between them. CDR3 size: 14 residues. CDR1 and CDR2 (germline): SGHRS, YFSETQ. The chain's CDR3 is CASSLGGREETQYF. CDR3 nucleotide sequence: TGCGCCAGCAGCTTGGGAGGCAGGGAAGAGACCCAGTACTTC.

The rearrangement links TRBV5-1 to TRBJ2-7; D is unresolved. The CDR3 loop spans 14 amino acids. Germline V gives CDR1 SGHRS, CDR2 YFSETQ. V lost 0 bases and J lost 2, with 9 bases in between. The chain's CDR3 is CASSLGDIAYEQYF. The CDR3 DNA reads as TGCGCCAGCAGCTTGGGAGACATAGCCTACGAGCAGTACTTC.

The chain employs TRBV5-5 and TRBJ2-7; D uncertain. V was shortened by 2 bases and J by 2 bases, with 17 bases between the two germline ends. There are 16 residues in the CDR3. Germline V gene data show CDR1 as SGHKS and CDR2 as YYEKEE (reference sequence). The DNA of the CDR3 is TGTGCCAGCAGCTTTAGAGCACCTGATCCGACCTACGAGCAGTACTTC. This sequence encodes CASSFRAPDPTYEQYF.

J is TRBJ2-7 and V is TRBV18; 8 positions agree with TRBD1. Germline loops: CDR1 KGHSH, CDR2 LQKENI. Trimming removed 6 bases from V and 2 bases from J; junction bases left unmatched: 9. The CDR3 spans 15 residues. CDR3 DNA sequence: TGTGCCAGCTCGGGTCGGGACAGGACAGCCTACGAGCAGTACTTC. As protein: CASSGRDRTAYEQYF.

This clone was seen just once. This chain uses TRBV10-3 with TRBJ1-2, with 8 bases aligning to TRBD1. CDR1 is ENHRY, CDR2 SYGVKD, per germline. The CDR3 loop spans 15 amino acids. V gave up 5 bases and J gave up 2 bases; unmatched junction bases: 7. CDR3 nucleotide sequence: TGTGCCATCAGTTCCGGGACAGGCGAGAACTATGGCTACACCTTC. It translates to CAISSGTGENYGYTF.

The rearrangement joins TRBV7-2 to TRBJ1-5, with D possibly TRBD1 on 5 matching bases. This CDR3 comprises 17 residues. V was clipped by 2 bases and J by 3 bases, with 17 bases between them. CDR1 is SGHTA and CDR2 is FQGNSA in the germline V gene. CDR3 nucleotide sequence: TGTGCCAGCAGCTTAAGCGTGACAGCCTTATCCAATCAGCCCCAGCATTTT. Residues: CASSLSVTALSNQPQHF.

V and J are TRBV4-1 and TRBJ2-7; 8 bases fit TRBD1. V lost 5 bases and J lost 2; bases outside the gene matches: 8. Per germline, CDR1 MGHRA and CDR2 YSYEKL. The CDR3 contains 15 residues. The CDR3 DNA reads TGCGCCAGCAGCTTCGGACAGGGCGAAGCCTACGAGCAGTACTTC. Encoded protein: CASSFGQGEAYEQYF.

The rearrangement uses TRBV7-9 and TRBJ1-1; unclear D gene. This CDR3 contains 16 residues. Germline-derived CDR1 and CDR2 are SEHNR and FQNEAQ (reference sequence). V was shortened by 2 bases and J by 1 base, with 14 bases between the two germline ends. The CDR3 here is CASSLPTRPQNTEAFF. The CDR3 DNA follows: TGTGCCAGCAGCTTACCAACACGCCCACAGAACACTGAAGCTTTCTTT.

CDR3 nucleotide sequence: TGTGCCAGCAGTTTCAGGTCTCGCTCTGGAAACACCATATATTTT. It encodes CASSFRSRSGNTIYF. V is TRBV28 and J is TRBJ1-3; unclear D gene. Trimming took 3 bases from V and 0 from J, leaving 9 bases between them. Per germline, CDR1 MDHEN and CDR2 SYDVKM. The CDR3 extends over 15 amino acids.

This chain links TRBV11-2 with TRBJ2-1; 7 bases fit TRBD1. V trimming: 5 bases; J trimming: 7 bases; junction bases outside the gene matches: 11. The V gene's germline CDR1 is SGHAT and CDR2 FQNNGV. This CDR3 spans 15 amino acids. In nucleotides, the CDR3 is TGTGCCAGCAGCACCCGACAGGGCCTTGGGAATGAGCAGTTCTTC. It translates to CASSTRQGLGNEQFF.

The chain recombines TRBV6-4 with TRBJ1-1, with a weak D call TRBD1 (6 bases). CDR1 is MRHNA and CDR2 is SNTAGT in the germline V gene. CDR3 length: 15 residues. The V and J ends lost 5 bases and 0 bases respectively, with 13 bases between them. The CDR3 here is CASSLQGGLNTEAFF. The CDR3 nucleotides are TGTGCCAGCAGTCTACAGGGAGGGTTGAACACTGAAGCTTTCTTT.

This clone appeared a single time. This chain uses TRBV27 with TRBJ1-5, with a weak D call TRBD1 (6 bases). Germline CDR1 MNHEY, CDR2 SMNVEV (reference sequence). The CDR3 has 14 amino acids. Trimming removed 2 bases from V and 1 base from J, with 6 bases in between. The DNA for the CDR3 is TGTGCCAGCAGTTTAGGACAGAGCAATCAGCCCCAGCATTTT. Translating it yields CASSLGQSNQPQHF.

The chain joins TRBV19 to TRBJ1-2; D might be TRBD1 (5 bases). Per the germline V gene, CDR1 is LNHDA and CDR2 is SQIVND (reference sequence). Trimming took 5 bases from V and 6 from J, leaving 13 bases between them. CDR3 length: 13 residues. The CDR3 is CASSFFQGHGYTF. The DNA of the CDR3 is TGTGCCAGTAGTTTCTTCCAGGGTCATGGCTACACCTTC.

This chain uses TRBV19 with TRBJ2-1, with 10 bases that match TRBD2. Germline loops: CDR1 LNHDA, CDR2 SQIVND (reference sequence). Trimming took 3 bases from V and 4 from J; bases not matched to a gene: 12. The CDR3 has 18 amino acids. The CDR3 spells CASSMGQAGLAVYNEQFF. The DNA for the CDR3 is TGTGCCAGTAGTATGGGTCAGGCCGGACTAGCGGTTTACAATGAGCAGTTCTTC.